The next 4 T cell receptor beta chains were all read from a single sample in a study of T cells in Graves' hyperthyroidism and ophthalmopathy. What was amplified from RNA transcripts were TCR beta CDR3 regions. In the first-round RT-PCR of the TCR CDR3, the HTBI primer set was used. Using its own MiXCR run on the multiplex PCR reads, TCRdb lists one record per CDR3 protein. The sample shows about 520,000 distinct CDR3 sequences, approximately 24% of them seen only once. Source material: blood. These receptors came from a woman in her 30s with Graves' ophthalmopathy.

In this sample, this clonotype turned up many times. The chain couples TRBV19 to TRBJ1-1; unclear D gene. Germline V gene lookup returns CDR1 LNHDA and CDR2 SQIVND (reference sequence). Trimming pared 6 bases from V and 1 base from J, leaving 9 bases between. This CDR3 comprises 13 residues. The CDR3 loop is CASSDQWNTEAFF. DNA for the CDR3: TGTGCCAGTAGCGACCAGTGGAACACTGAAGCTTTCTTT.

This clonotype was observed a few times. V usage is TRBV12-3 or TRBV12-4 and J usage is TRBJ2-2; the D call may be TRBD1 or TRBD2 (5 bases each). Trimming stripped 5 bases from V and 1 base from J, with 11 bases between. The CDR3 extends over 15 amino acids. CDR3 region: CASSTGRMNTGELFF. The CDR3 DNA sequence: TGTGCCAGCAGTACGGGACGTATGAACACCGGGGAGCTGTTTTTT.

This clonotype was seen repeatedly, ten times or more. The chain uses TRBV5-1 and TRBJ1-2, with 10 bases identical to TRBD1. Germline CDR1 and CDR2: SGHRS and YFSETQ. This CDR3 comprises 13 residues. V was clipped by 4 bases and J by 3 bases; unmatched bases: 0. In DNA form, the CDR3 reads TGCGCCAGCAGCGGGACAGGGGACTATGGCTACACCTTC. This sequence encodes CASSGTGDYGYTF.

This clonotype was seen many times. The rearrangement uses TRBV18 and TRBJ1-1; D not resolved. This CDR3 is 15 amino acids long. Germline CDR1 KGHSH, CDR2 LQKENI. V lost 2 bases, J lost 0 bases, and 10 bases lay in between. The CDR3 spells CASSPRQEVNTEAFF. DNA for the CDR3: TGTGCCAGCTCACCAAGGCAGGAAGTGAACACTGAAGCTTTCTTT.